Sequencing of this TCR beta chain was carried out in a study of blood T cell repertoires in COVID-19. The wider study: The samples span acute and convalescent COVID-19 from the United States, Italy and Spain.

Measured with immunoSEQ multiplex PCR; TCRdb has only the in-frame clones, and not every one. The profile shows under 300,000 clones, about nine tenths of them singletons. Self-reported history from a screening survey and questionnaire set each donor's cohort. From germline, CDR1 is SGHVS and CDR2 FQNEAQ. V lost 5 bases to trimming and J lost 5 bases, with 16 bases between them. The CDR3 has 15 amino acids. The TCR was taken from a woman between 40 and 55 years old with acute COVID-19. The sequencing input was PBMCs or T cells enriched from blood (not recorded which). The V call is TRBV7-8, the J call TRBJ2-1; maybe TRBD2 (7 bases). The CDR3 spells CASSLLGGRDNEQFF. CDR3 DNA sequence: TGTGCCAGCAGCCTACTAGGGGGGAGGGACAATGAGCAGTTCTTC.